These 15 T cell receptor beta chains came from one sample sequenced in a study of shared clonotypes between healthy human individuals. Sequencing used immunoSEQ multiplex PCR; TCRdb keeps in-frame clones, though not all of them. The top ten hold about 12% of the sample, which has about 460,000 clones, roughly 80% seen once. Sequencing was carried out using PBMCs. These TCRs come from a woman in her thirties or forties in good health. Some clones in this sample may be carry-over from other donors' samples.

The chain combines TRBV5-4 with TRBJ2-3, with 14 bases lining up with TRBD2. This CDR3 spans 16 amino acids. Losses at the gene ends were 4 bases for V and 4 bases for J; bases not matched to a gene: 5. The germline CDR1 and CDR2 sequences are SGHNT and YYREEE (reference sequence). The CDR3 protein is CASSGGLAGAADTQYF. CDR3 nucleotide sequence: TGTGCCAGCAGCGGGGGACTAGCGGGAGCGGCAGATACGCAGTATTTT.

V is TRBV18 and J is TRBJ2-7; the match to TRBD2 covers 14 bases. Germline values: CDR1 KGHSH, CDR2 LQKENI. CDR3 size: 15 residues. V lost 8 bases to trimming and J lost 5 bases; unmatched junction nucleotides: 8. The CDR3: CASARLAGGLDEQYF. CDR3 nucleotides: TGTGCCAGCGCCCGACTAGCGGGAGGGTTGGACGAGCAGTACTTC.

A word on this clone: This CDR3 is also generated by other DNA sequences in the sample. The chain links TRBV29-1 to TRBJ2-7; D may be TRBD2 (5 bases). The germline gives CDR1 SQVTM, CDR2 ANQGSEA. CDR3 length equals 12 residues. V lost 7 bases to trimming and J lost 6 bases, with 16 bases between them. The CDR3 is CSGGAGELEQYF. CDR3 sequence (DNA): TGCAGCGGGGGAGCAGGCGAACTCGAGCAGTACTTC.

The table lists this clone with a count of one. The V gene is TRBV5-6, the J gene TRBJ2-5, with D possibly matching TRBD2 (6 bases). V lost 2 bases and J lost 0, with 23 bases in between. The CDR3 totals 19 residues. The germline gives CDR1 SGHDT, CDR2 YYEEEE. CDR3 amino acids: CASSFALTLGGGNQETQYF. CDR3 DNA: TGTGCCAGCAGCTTCGCCCTAACTTTGGGGGGAGGCAACCAAGAGACCCAGTACTTC.

This clone was observed a few times. A read error likely explains this, since a far larger clone differs by one base. The chain employs TRBV21-1 and TRBJ2-1; the DNA was not compared with TRBD1, the D call given in the table. TRBV21-1 is annotated as a pseudogene. This CDR3 has 14 residues. This chain's CDR3 is CASSPRWQSDEQFF. For the CDR3, the DNA is TGTGCCAGCAGCCCCCGATGGCAGTCCGATGAGCAGTTCTTC.

The J gene is TRBJ1-2, the V gene TRBV6-5; no reliable D call. This CDR3 has 13 amino acids. Deletions cut 2 bases from V and 8 bases from J, with 12 bases between. The germline V gene has CDR1 MNHEY and CDR2 SVGAGI. CDR3: CASSYRAQGGYTF. The CDR3 DNA reads as TGTGCCAGCAGTTACAGGGCCCAAGGGGGCTACACCTTC.

This clone was found once. J is TRBJ1-5 and V is TRBV19; 8 nucleotides align to TRBD1. Germline CDR1 is LNHDA and CDR2 is SQIVND (reference sequence). The CDR3 totals 16 residues. Germline trimming cut 3 bases from V and 1 base from J; bases unmatched to any gene: 5. For the CDR3, the DNA is TGTGCCAGTAGTATCCAGGGGGCGAGGAGCAATCAGCCCCAGCATTTT. Translating it yields CASSIQGARSNQPQHF.

This clone was seen ten or more times. Other DNA variants within this sample encode the same CDR3. The genes are TRBV5-6 and TRBJ2-5, with TRBD2 matching over 8 bases. CDR1 and CDR2 from the germline V gene are SGHDT and YYEEEE. The CDR3 length is 13 residues. V lost 4 bases to trimming and J lost 4 bases; unmatched junction nucleotides: 3. The CDR3 nucleotides are TGTGCCAGCAGCAGGGGACTAGGAGAGACCCAGTACTTC. This encodes CASSRGLGETQYF. The whole variable domain, remainder taken from reference TRBV5-6 and TRBJ2-5, is DAGVTQSPTHLIKTRGQQVTLRCSPKSGHDTVSWYQQALGQGPQFIFQYYEEEERQRGNFPDRFSGHQFPNYSSELNVNALLLGDSALYLCASSRGLGETQYFGPGTRLLVL.

This sequence joins TRBV29-1 and TRBJ1-2, with D uncertain. The CDR3 length is 15 residues. Trimming left V 0 bases short and J 7 bases short, with 18 bases between. Germline V gene sequence: CDR1 SQVTM, CDR2 ANQGSEA. CDR3 sequence reads: CSVEESAGPRSGYTF. Here the CDR3 DNA reads TGCAGCGTTGAAGAATCCGCGGGTCCGAGAAGTGGCTACACCTTC.

The chain links TRBV5-1 to TRBJ2-7; D is ambiguous. The ends were cut back, 2 bases at V and 3 bases at J, with 15 bases in the middle. Looked up from germline, CDR1 is SGHRS and CDR2 is YFSETQ. This CDR3 is 15 amino acids long. CDR3 amino acids: CASSLNRQDLYEQYF. CDR3 DNA: TGCGCCAGCAGCTTAAACCGGCAGGACCTCTACGAGCAGTACTTC.

The chain is built from TRBV27 and TRBJ1-5, with a tentative D call TRBD1 (6 bases). Germline CDR1 reads MNHEY; CDR2 reads SMNVEV (reference sequence). This CDR3 contains 14 residues. The V and J ends lost 2 bases and 9 bases respectively, with 14 bases between them. The CDR3 loop is CASSLLSGGLPQHF. DNA of the CDR3: TGTGCCAGCAGTTTACTTTCGGGGGGCTTGCCCCAGCATTTT.

This clone was observed at least ten times. The chain recombines TRBV5-6 with TRBJ1-4; 9 bases are a match to TRBD1. CDR1 SGHDT and CDR2 YYEEEE come from the germline V gene. The CDR3 loop spans 15 amino acids. Losses at the gene ends were 4 bases for V and 7 bases for J; bases not matched to a gene: 8. The CDR3 spells CASSTDRGIREKLFF. CDR3 coding DNA: TGTGCCAGCAGCACGGACAGGGGAATTCGTGAAAAACTGTTTTTT.

This clone was observed many times. This sequence joins TRBV5-5 and TRBJ1-5, with 7 bases that match TRBD1. Germline CDR1 is SGHKS and CDR2 is YYEKEE (reference sequence). There are 15 residues in the CDR3. Germline trimming cut 6 bases from V and 2 bases from J; bases unmatched to any gene: 8. CDR3 DNA sequence: TGTGCCAGCACGCTCCAGGGGGTGGGCAATCAGCCCCAGCATTTT. This translates into CASTLQGVGNQPQHF.

The V call is TRBV29-1, the J call TRBJ2-7; 8 bases line up with TRBD2. CDR3 length equals 11 residues. Germline trimming cut 4 bases from V and 7 bases from J; bases unmatched to any gene: 3. Germline lookup yields CDR1 SQVTM and CDR2 ANQGSEA. Here the CDR3 reads CSVGTGGEQYF. CDR3 DNA sequence: TGCAGCGTTGGGACGGGAGGGGAGCAGTACTTC.

The V and J genes are TRBV28 and TRBJ1-2; D is perhaps TRBD1 (6 bases). CDR1 and CDR2 from the germline V gene are MDHEN and SYDVKM. V was trimmed by 6 bases and J by 1 base, leaving 12 bases between them. The CDR3 spans 14 residues. Here the CDR3 reads CASRRGGDNYGYTF. The CDR3 DNA is TGTGCCAGCAGAAGGGGGGGAGATAACTATGGCTACACCTTC.